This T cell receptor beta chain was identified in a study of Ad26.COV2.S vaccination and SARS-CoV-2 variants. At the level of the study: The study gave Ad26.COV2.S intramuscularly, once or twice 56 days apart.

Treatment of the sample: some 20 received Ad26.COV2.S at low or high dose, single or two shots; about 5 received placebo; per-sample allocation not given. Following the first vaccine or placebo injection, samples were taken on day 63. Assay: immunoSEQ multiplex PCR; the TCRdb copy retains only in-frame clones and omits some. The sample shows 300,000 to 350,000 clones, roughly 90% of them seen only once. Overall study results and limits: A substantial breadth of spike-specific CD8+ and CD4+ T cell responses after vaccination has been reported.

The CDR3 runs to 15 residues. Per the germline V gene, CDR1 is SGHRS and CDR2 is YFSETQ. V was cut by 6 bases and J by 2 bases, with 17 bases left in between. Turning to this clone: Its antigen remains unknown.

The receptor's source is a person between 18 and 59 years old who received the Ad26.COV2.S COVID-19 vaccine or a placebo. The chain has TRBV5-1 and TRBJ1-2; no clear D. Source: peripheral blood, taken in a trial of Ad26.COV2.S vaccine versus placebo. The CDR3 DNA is TGCGCCAGCATCCCCTCCCCAGGCGGCAACTATGGCTACACCTTC. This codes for CASIPSPGGNYGYTF. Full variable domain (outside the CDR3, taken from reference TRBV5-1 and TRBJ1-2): KAGVTQTPRYLIKTRGQQVTLSCSPISGHRSVSWYQQTPGQGLQFLFEYFSETQRNKGNFPGRFSGRQFSNSRSEMNVSTLELGDSALYLCASIPSPGGNYGYTFGSGTRLTVV.